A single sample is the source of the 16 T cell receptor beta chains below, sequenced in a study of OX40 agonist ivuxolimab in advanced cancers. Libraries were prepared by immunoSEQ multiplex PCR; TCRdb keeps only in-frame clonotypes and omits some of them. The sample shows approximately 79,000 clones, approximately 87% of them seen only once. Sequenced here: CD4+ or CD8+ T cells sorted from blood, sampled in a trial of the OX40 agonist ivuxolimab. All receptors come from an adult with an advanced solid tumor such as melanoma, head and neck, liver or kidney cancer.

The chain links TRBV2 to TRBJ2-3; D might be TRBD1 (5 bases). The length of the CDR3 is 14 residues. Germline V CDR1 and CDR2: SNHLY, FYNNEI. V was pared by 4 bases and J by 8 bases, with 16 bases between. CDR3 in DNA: TGTGCCAGCAGTGTCTCTACAGGCCCCGTTACGCAGTATTTT. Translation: CASSVSTGPVTQYF. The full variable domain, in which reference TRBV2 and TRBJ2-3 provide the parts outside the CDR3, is EPEVTQTPSHQVTQMGQEVILRCVPISNHLYFYWYRQILGQKVEFLVSFYNNEISEKSEIFDDQFSVERPDGSNFTLKIRSTKLEDSAMYFCASSVSTGPVTQYFGPGTRLTVL.

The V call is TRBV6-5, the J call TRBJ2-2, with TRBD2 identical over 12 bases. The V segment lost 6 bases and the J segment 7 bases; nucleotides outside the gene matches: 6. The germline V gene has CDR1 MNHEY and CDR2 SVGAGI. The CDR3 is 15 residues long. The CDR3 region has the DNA TGTGCCAGCAGGCGGACTAGCGGGACAAGCGGGGAGCTGTTTTTT. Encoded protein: CASRRTSGTSGELFF.

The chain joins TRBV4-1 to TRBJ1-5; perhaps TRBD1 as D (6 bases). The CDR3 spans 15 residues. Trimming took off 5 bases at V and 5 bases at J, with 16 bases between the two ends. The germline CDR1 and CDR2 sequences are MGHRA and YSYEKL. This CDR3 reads CASSSRVGADQPQHF. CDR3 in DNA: TGCGCCAGCAGCTCTCGGGTGGGGGCCGATCAGCCCCAGCATTTT.

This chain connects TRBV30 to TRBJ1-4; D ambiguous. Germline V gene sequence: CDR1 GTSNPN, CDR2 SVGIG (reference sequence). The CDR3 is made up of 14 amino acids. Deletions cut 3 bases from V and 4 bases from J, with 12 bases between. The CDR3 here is CAWRGSSSNEKLFF. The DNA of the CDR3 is TGTGCCTGGAGGGGGTCCTCGAGTAATGAAAAACTGTTTTTT.

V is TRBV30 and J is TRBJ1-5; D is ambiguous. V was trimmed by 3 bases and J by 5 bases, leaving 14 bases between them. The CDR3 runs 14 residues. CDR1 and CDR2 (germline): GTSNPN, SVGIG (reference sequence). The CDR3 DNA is TGTGCCTGGAGCCGTTCGGGCAGCGATCAGCCCCAGCATTTT. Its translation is CAWSRSGSDQPQHF.

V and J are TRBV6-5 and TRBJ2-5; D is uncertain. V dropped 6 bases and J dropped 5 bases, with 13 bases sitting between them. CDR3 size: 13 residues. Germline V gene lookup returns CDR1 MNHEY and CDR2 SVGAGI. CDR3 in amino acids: CASRPGRWETQYF. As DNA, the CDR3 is TGTGCCAGCAGACCGGGCCGGTGGGAGACCCAGTACTTC.

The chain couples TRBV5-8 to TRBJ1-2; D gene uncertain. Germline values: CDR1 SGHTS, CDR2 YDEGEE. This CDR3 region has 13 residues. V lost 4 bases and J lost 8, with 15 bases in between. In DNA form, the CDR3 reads TGTGCCAGCAGCCCGTGGGGAGTCGGCGGCTACACCTTC. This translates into CASSPWGVGGYTF.

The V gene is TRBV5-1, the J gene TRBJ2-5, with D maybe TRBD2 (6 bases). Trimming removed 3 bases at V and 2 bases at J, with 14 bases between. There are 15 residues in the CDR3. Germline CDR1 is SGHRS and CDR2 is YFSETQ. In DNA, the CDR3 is TGCGCCAGCAGCTCTGGGGGGAGCGGGCAAGAGACCCAGTACTTC. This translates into CASSSGGSGQETQYF.

DNA for the CDR3: TGTGCCAGTAGTCGGTTGGGACAAGAGACCCAGTACTTC. Protein: CASSRLGQETQYF. The chain employs TRBV19 and TRBJ2-5; unclear D gene. Germline V gene lookup returns CDR1 LNHDA and CDR2 SQIVND (reference sequence). With 5 bases removed from V and 2 bases from J, the gap between germline ends came to 9 bases. This CDR3 is built from 13 residues.

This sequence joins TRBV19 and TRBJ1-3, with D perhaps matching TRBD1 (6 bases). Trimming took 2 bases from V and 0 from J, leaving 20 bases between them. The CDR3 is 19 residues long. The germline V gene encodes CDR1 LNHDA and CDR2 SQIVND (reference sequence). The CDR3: CASSIQPGQPFSSGNTIYF. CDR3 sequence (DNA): TGTGCCAGTAGTATACAACCCGGACAGCCCTTCTCCTCTGGAAACACCATATATTTT.

The CDR3, as DNA: TGTGCCAGCAAAGAGGACAGCCCTAATTCACCCCTCCACTTT. It is translated as CASKEDSPNSPLHF. The V and J genes are TRBV6-5 and TRBJ1-6, with a possible D match to TRBD1 (6 bases). V was trimmed by 7 bases and J by 6 bases, leaving 13 bases between them. Per the germline V gene, CDR1 is MNHEY and CDR2 is SVGAGI. The CDR3 consists of 14 residues.

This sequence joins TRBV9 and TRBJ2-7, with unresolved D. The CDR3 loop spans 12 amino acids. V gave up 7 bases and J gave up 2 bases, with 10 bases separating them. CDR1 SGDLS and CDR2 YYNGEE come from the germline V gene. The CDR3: CASGRTTYEQYF. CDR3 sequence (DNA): TGTGCCAGCGGGCGCACAACCTACGAGCAGTACTTC.

The CDR3 DNA sequence: TGTGCCAGCAGTGCGTGGTCTGGGGCCAACGTCCTGACTTTC. Translating it yields CASSAWSGANVLTF. The chain is built from TRBV2 and TRBJ2-6; D gene ambiguous. The CDR3 sequence is 14 residues long. Germline V gene sequence: CDR1 SNHLY, CDR2 FYNNEI. V was pared by 4 bases and J by 1 base, with 5 bases between.

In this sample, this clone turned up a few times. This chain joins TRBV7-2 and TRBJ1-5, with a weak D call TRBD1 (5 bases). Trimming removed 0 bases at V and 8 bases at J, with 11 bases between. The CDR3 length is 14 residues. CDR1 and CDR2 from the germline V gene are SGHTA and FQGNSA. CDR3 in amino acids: CASSLAPGNKPQHF. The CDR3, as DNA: TGTGCCAGCAGCTTAGCCCCAGGGAATAAGCCCCAGCATTTT.

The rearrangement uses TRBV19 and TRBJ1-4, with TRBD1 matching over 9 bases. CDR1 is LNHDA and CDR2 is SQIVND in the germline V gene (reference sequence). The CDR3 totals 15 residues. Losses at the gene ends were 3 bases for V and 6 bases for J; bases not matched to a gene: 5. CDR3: CASSIPTGGDEKLFF. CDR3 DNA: TGTGCCAGTAGTATCCCGACAGGGGGGGATGAAAAACTGTTTTTT.

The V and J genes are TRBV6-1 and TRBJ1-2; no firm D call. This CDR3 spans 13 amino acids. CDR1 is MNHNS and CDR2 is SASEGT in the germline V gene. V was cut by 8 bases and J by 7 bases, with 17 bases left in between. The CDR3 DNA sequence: TGTGCCAGCGATAATCCCCTACTTAGTGGCTACACCTTC. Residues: CASDNPLLSGYTF.